This TCR beta chain derives from a study of T cell repertoires in cytomegalovirus infection. Overall study: Indicated by public TCR beta signatures were CMV infection and matching HLA type.

With respect to this clonotype: The antigen is unknown.

Each CDR3 protein gets one entry after TCRdb re-called the reads with MiXCR. This sample has fewer than 400,000 distinct CDR3 sequences; around a sixth occur once, and the top ten carry approximately 10%. The V segment lost 7 bases and the J segment 7 bases; nucleotides outside the gene matches: 15. Germline CDR1 and CDR2: ENHRY and SYGVKD. CDR3 length: 16 amino acids. Findings and limits, study-wide: HLA-C-restricted CMV clonotypes gave the most frequent clonotype in two of eight donors.

This rearrangement joins TRBV10-3 to TRBJ2-1; 8 bases align to TRBD2. Sequenced sample: PBMCs. The clonotype comes from a human donor in good health (CMV status not recorded). Some clones in this sample may be carry-over from other donors' samples. The CDR3 region is CAINDLVGRENNEQFF. CDR3 bases: TGTGCCATCAATGACCTTGTCGGGAGGGAGAATAATGAGCAGTTCTTC.